Shown below are 27 T cell receptor beta chains from a single sample sequenced in a study of CD4 T cells in relation to SARS-CoV-2 and coronaviruses. The protocol was immunoSEQ multiplex PCR, while the TCRdb copy is restricted to in-frame clones and leaves out a portion. Of about 43,000 clones listed, approximately 80% are singletons. These receptors are not linked to any known antigen. The specimen was naive CD4+ T cells from PBMCs, cultured in vitro. The subset is: naive CD4+ T cells isolated by negative enrichment. These receptors were collected from an adult with COVID-19.

The V and J genes are TRBV5-1 and TRBJ2-1, with TRBD2 matching 8 bases. This CDR3 contains 15 residues. Trimming removed 2 bases from V and 10 bases from J; junction bases left unmatched: 11. CDR1 is SGHRS and CDR2 is YFSETQ in the germline V gene. The CDR3 reads CASSLIAGKPGEQFF. Written as DNA, the CDR3 is TGCGCCAGCAGCTTAATAGCGGGGAAGCCTGGGGAGCAGTTCTTC.

The V gene is TRBV11-3, the J gene TRBJ2-1; 8 bases match TRBD1. V lost 5 bases to trimming and J lost 9 bases; unmatched junction nucleotides: 9. CDR3 length equals 14 residues. The germline V gene has CDR1 SGHNT and CDR2 YENEEA. CDR3 nucleotide sequence: TGTGCCAGCAGCCCCGGACAGGGTAGCAGTGAGCAGTTCTTC. Translated, it gives CASSPGQGSSEQFF. The full variable domain, completed using reference TRBV11-3 and TRBJ2-1, is EAGVVQSPRYKIIEKKQPVAFWCNPISGHNTLYWYLQNLGQGPELLIRYENEEAVDDSQLPKDRFSAERLKGVDSTLKIQPAELGDSAVYLCASSPGQGSSEQFFGPGTRLTVL.

The chain joins TRBV11-2 to TRBJ1-2; 10 bases fit TRBD1. The trim removed 7 bases at V and 7 bases at J, leaving 6 bases unmatched. The CDR3 covers 13 residues. Per the germline V gene, CDR1 is SGHAT and CDR2 is FQNNGV. CDR3 in DNA: TGTGCCAGCACCCGGACAGGGGGTCGTGGCTACACCTTC. It codes for CASTRTGGRGYTF.

The chain recombines TRBV6-5 with TRBJ2-6; D remains unclear. The CDR3 runs to 14 residues. Deletions cut 5 bases from V and 0 bases from J, with 5 bases between. Germline CDR1 MNHEY, CDR2 SVGAGI. DNA of the CDR3: TGTGCCAGCAGTCGAATCTCTGGGGCCAACGTCCTGACTTTC. Its translation: CASSRISGANVLTF.

Only a few counts were recorded for this clone. J is TRBJ2-1 and V is TRBV6-4; tentative D call: TRBD1 (5 bases). Per germline, CDR1 MRHNA and CDR2 SNTAGT. There are 14 residues in the CDR3. Trimming pared 6 bases from V and 0 bases from J, leaving 9 bases between. The CDR3 coding sequence is TGTGCCAGCAGCCAGGACAACTCCTACAATGAGCAGTTCTTC. It translates to CASSQDNSYNEQFF.

This clone was picked up a small number of times. The chain is built from TRBV5-4 and TRBJ1-2; D call uncertain. The CDR3 covers 12 residues. Germline-derived CDR1 and CDR2 are SGHNT and YYREEE (reference sequence). Trimming shortened V by 1 base and J by 14 bases, and 15 bases separated the two germline ends. The DNA for the CDR3 is TGTGCCAGCAGCTTGTTTCCCCCAACGGGGACCTTC. It encodes CASSLFPPTGTF.

This chain links TRBV28 with TRBJ1-5; the D gene is possibly TRBD1 (5 bases). CDR1 is MDHEN and CDR2 is SYDVKM in the germline V gene. V lost 6 bases to trimming and J lost 4 bases, with 16 bases between them. The CDR3 covers 15 residues. The CDR3 reads CASSPTRRGNQPQHF. The CDR3 bases are TGTGCCAGCAGCCCAACTCGCCGGGGGAATCAGCCCCAGCATTTT.

The chain employs TRBV4-2 and TRBJ2-1, with D possibly matching TRBD2 (5 bases). The V and J ends lost 1 base and 5 bases respectively, with 6 bases between them. The CDR3 has 13 amino acids. Germline values: CDR1 LGHNA, CDR2 YNFKEQ. The CDR3 here is CASSQVRDNEQFF. CDR3 in DNA: TGTGCCAGCAGCCAAGTGCGGGACAATGAGCAGTTCTTC.

This sequence joins TRBV7-8 and TRBJ2-1; 9 bases fit TRBD1. The CDR3 contains 19 residues. Germline CDR1 reads SGHVS; CDR2 reads FQNEAQ. V was clipped by 3 bases and J by 1 base; unmatched bases: 13. CDR3 bases: TGTGCCAGCAGCTTTCCCGGACAGGGGATCTCCAATTCCTACAATGAGCAGTTCTTC. Protein sequence: CASSFPGQGISNSYNEQFF.

This rearrangement joins TRBV23-1 to TRBJ1-1; no reliable D call. TRBV23-1 is flagged as an ORF with uncertain function. V was pared by 9 bases and J by 0 bases, with 20 bases between. This CDR3 is built from 16 residues. CDR3 nucleotide sequence: TGCGCCAGAGCGCGGATTGGGGAGATCATGAACACTGAAGCTTTCTTT. It specifies CARARIGEIMNTEAFF.

The chain joins TRBV27 to TRBJ1-5; weak D call: TRBD1 (5 bases). The V end was cut by 0 bases, the J end by 1 base, with 13 bases between. CDR1 is MNHEY, CDR2 SMNVEV, per germline (reference sequence). CDR3 length: 17 residues. This chain's CDR3 is CASSLSMGLLSNQPQHF. The CDR3 DNA reads as TGTGCCAGCAGTTTATCGATGGGACTGCTGAGCAATCAGCCCCAGCATTTT.

The V call is TRBV19, the J call TRBJ2-2; 8 bases map to TRBD1. Germline-derived CDR1 and CDR2 are LNHDA and SQIVND (reference sequence). The CDR3 consists of 18 residues. Losses at the gene ends were 3 bases for V and 2 bases for J; bases not matched to a gene: 11. CDR3: CASSIDVGTGKNTGELFF. The DNA of the CDR3 is TGTGCCAGTAGTATTGACGTCGGGACAGGCAAAAACACCGGGGAGCTGTTTTTT.

The rearrangement links TRBV18 to TRBJ2-7; 9 bases map to TRBD1. The germline gives CDR1 KGHSH, CDR2 LQKENI. V lost 3 bases, J lost 5 bases, and 8 bases stayed unmatched. The CDR3 consists of 15 residues. The CDR3 reads CASSPTGTGLNEQYF. CDR3 nucleotide sequence: TGTGCCAGCTCACCCACCGGGACAGGGCTCAACGAGCAGTACTTC.

This sequence joins TRBV3-1 (or the pseudogene TRBV3-2) and TRBJ1-1, with D unresolved. The CDR3 runs to 14 residues. Trimming removed 4 bases at V and 1 base at J, with 10 bases between. The germline V gene has CDR1 LGHDT and CDR2 YNNKEL (reference sequence). CDR3 amino acids: CASSRRQENTEAFF. CDR3 nucleotide sequence: TGTGCCAGCAGCCGGCGCCAGGAGAACACTGAAGCTTTCTTT.

The rearrangement joins TRBV5-5 to TRBJ2-3; 11 bases map to TRBD1. CDR3 size: 17 residues. Germline V lookup: CDR1 SGHKS, CDR2 YYEKEE (reference sequence). J lost 4 bases, V lost 1 base, and 8 bases had no gene match. This CDR3 reads CASSLRSGTGGADTQYF. For the CDR3, the DNA is TGTGCCAGCAGCTTGCGGAGTGGGACAGGGGGAGCAGATACGCAGTATTTT. Variable domain in full (rest from reference TRBV5-5 and TRBJ2-3): DAGVTQSPTHLIKTRGQQVTLRCSPISGHKSVSWYQQVLGQGPQFIFQYYEKEERGRGNFPDRFSARQFPNYSSELNVNALLLGDSALYLCASSLRSGTGGADTQYFGPGTRLTVL.

The chain couples TRBV6-5 to TRBJ2-7, with a weak D call TRBD2 (6 bases). The CDR3 covers 13 residues. V was clipped by 6 bases and J by 5 bases, with 14 bases between them. The germline CDR1 and CDR2 sequences are MNHEY and SVGAGI. The CDR3 is CASSLTGGNEQYF. Here the CDR3 DNA reads TGTGCCAGCAGCTTGACTGGCGGGAACGAGCAGTACTTC.

The rearrangement uses TRBV27 and TRBJ1-2; D possibly corresponds to TRBD1 (5 bases). V shed 2 bases and J shed 10 bases, with 14 bases lying between them. The CDR3 consists of 13 residues. Germline V gives CDR1 MNHEY, CDR2 SMNVEV (reference sequence). In DNA form, the CDR3 reads TGTGCCAGCAGTTTAGACTTCGGAGGGGCCTACACCTTC. This codes for CASSLDFGGAYTF.

The chain links TRBV7-9 to TRBJ2-7; the match to TRBD2 covers 10 bases. CDR3 length: 18 residues. V lost 3 bases to trimming and J lost 6 bases; unmatched junction nucleotides: 17. Germline values: CDR1 SEHNR, CDR2 FQNEAQ (reference sequence). CDR3 DNA sequence: TGTGCCAGCAGCTTCCCACCAGGCGGGGCTAGCGGGAGTTTCGAGCAGTACTTC. Translated: CASSFPPGGASGSFEQYF.

The chain combines TRBV28 with TRBJ2-7, with D maybe TRBD1 (5 bases). The CDR3 has 13 amino acids. V was trimmed by 2 bases and J by 6 bases, leaving 11 bases between them. The germline V gene has CDR1 MDHEN and CDR2 SYDVKM. The CDR3 nucleotides read TGTGCCAGCAGTTTAGCAGGGAACGGCGAGCAGTACTTC. It yields the protein CASSLAGNGEQYF.

This chain uses TRBV11-2 with TRBJ1-4, with D perhaps TRBD1 (5 bases). The CDR3 consists of 17 residues. Trimming took off 5 bases at V and 4 bases at J, with 20 bases between the two ends. Germline lookup yields CDR1 SGHAT and CDR2 FQNNGV. CDR3: CASSLGPGGRYNEKLFF. The CDR3, as DNA: TGTGCCAGCAGCCTAGGACCGGGGGGACGGTATAATGAAAAACTGTTTTTT.

The chain uses TRBV5-5 and TRBJ2-3; maybe TRBD2 (6 bases). Germline lookup yields CDR1 SGHKS and CDR2 YYEKEE (reference sequence). V lost 0 bases to trimming and J lost 3 bases, with 17 bases between them. The CDR3 is made up of 17 amino acids. CDR3 in DNA: TGTGCCAGCAGCTTGGAGGGGAGGCGGAGAGCGACAGATACGCAGTATTTT. Encoded protein: CASSLEGRRRATDTQYF.

The chain employs TRBV7-9 and TRBJ2-1, with D perhaps matching TRBD1 or TRBD2 (6 bases each). CDR1 SEHNR and CDR2 FQNEAQ come from the germline V gene (reference sequence). V was shortened by 5 bases and J by 3 bases, with 23 bases between the two germline ends. The CDR3 has 18 amino acids. For the CDR3, the DNA is TGTGCCAGCAGCATAGGGGGGTTTCGGCGTGATTACTACAATGAGCAGTTCTTC. This sequence encodes CASSIGGFRRDYYNEQFF.

This chain links TRBV27 with TRBJ2-7, with 8 bases that match TRBD1. Germline V gene data show CDR1 as MNHEY and CDR2 as SMNVEV (reference sequence). J gave up 0 bases and V 3 bases, and 4 bases lay outside the gene matches. This CDR3 is 15 amino acids long. CDR3 in amino acids: CASSLDRARSYEQYF. The CDR3 DNA reads TGTGCCAGCAGTTTGGACAGGGCCCGCTCCTACGAGCAGTACTTC.

The chain uses TRBV6-5 and TRBJ2-7; tentatively, D is TRBD1 (6 bases). The V gene's germline CDR1 is MNHEY and CDR2 SVGAGI. Deletions cut 6 bases from V and 5 bases from J, with 20 bases between. The CDR3 runs 15 residues. The CDR3, as DNA: TGTGCCAGCAGCCCGATAGGTCGGCAGGGGAACGAGCAGTACTTC. It codes for CASSPIGRQGNEQYF.

The chain uses TRBV10-2 and TRBJ2-3; the D call may be TRBD1 or TRBD2 (5 bases each). V was clipped by 0 bases and J by 1 base, with 14 bases between them. Germline assignment: CDR1 WSHSY and CDR2 SAAADI. This CDR3 is built from 17 residues. The CDR3 bases are TGCGCCAGCAGTGAGTCTTTGGGGGAGTCCCGCACAGATACGCAGTATTTT. Its translation is CASSESLGESRTDTQYF.

The chain is built from TRBV5-4 and TRBJ2-2; 8 bases fit TRBD1. Germline assignment: CDR1 SGHNT and CDR2 YYREEE (reference sequence). The CDR3 runs 18 residues. The V segment lost 4 bases and the J segment 0 bases; nucleotides outside the gene matches: 11. The CDR3 nucleotides are TGTGCCAGCAGCGGTCGAATCGGACAGGGATCGAACACCGGGGAGCTGTTTTTT. This sequence encodes CASSGRIGQGSNTGELFF. Filled out from reference TRBV5-4 and TRBJ2-2, the complete variable domain reads ETGVTQSPTHLIKTRGQQVTLRCSSQSGHNTVSWYQQALGQGPQFIFQYYREEENGRGNFPPRFSGLQFPNYSSELNVNALELDDSALYLCASSGRIGQGSNTGELFFGEGSRLTVL.

The rearrangement joins TRBV15 to TRBJ2-3; 7 bases map to TRBD1. V shed 2 bases, J shed 4 bases, and the junction held 6 bases outside the gene matches. This CDR3 comprises 15 residues. Germline assignment: CDR1 LNHNV and CDR2 YYDKDF (reference sequence). The CDR3 bases are TGTGCCACCAGCAGATCGGTTCAGGGGGCAGATACGCAGTATTTT. Protein: CATSRSVQGADTQYF.